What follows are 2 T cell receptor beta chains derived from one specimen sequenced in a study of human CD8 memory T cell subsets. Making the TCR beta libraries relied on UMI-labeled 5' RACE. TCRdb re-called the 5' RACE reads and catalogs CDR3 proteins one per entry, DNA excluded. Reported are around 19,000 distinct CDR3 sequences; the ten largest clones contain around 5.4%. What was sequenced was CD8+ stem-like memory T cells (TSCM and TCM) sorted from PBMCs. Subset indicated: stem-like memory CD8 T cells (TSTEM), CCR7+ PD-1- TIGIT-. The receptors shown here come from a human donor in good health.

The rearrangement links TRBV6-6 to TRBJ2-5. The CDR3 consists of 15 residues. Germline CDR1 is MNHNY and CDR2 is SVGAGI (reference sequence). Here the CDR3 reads CASSLVGRIQETQYF.

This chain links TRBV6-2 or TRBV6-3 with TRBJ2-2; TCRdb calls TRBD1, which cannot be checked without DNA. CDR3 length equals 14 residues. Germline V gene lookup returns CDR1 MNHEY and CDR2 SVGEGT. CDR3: CASSSGTNTGELFF.